This T cell receptor (beta chain) was identified in a study of blood T cell repertoires in COVID-19. Measured with immunoSEQ multiplex PCR; TCRdb has only the in-frame clones, and not every one. The sample records roughly 230,000 clones, approximately 80% being singletons. This clone was observed once. The CDR3 spans 14 residues. V gave up 7 bases and J gave up 7 bases; unmatched junction bases: 7. The germline CDR1 and CDR2 sequences are MNHNY and SVGAGI (reference sequence). The sample taken for sequencing was peripheral blood. The sequence came from a woman in her 50s with acute or convalescent COVID-19. The chain is built from TRBV6-6 and TRBJ1-5; 10 bases line up with TRBD1. This chain's CDR3 is CASTTGTGEQPQHF. The CDR3 DNA reads TGTGCCAGCACTACTGGGACAGGGGAACAGCCCCAGCATTTT.